The 13 T cell receptor beta chains below were found in one sample sequenced in a study of cytotoxic CD8 clonotypes in ibrutinib-treated CLL. Produced via immunoSEQ multiplex PCR; TCRdb's table is partial and in-frame only. The profile shows tens of thousands of clones, less than 85% of them singletons. The sample consisted of PBMCs, taken after 24 months of ibrutinib treatment. All receptors come from a human donor with chronic lymphocytic leukemia.

This clone was seen a single time. The chain combines TRBV7-3 with TRBJ2-3, with TRBD2 matching over 7 bases. The CDR3 contains 14 residues. The ends lost 5 bases at V and 4 bases at J; junction bases unmatched: 6. The germline gives CDR1 SGHTA, CDR2 FQGTGA. In nucleotides, the CDR3 is TGTGCCAGCAGCACGACTAGCATCGCAGATACGCAGTATTTT. Its protein is CASSTTSIADTQYF.

The chain couples TRBV5-4 to TRBJ2-1; a weak D match, TRBD1 (6 bases). The V gene lost 4 bases and the J gene lost 4 bases, with 9 bases spanning the gap. There are 13 residues in the CDR3. Germline lookup yields CDR1 SGHNT and CDR2 YYREEE (reference sequence). CDR3 protein: CASSPTGYNEQFF. CDR3 DNA sequence: TGTGCCAGCAGCCCTACAGGGTACAATGAGCAGTTCTTC.

The chain couples TRBV7-3 to TRBJ2-3; D possibly uses TRBD1 or TRBD2 (5 bases each). The V end lost 2 bases, the J end lost 3 bases, and 12 bases lay between the germline ends. From germline, CDR1 is SGHTA and CDR2 FQGTGA. This CDR3 spans 15 amino acids. CDR3 residues: CASSLRGGSTDTQYF. CDR3 bases: TGTGCCAGCAGCTTACGGGGCGGGTCTACAGATACGCAGTATTTT.

J is TRBJ2-7 and V is TRBV28, with 7 bases lining up with TRBD1. The CDR3 totals 13 residues. Per the germline V gene, CDR1 is MDHEN and CDR2 is SYDVKM. Trimming removed 2 bases from V and 7 bases from J; junction bases left unmatched: 5. For the CDR3, the DNA is TGTGCCAGCAGTTTAGACAGGGTTTTGGAGCAGTACTTC. It translates to CASSLDRVLEQYF.

This clone was detected only once. The J gene is TRBJ1-4, the V gene TRBV29-1; a possible D gene is TRBD1 (6 bases). The V end lost 3 bases, the J end lost 6 bases, and 17 bases lay between the germline ends. Germline CDR1 reads SQVTM; CDR2 reads ANQGSEA. There are 15 residues in the CDR3. CDR3 nucleotide sequence: TGCAGCGTTGACGGGGGGGGCAGGGACTATGAAAAACTGTTTTTT. It is translated as CSVDGGGRDYEKLFF.

V is TRBV5-1 and J is TRBJ2-2; D is undetermined. The CDR3 totals 15 residues. CDR1 and CDR2 (germline): SGHRS, YFSETQ. V gave up 0 bases and J gave up 2 bases, with 8 bases separating them. CDR3: CASSLGPVNTGELFF. CDR3 coding DNA: TGCGCCAGCAGCTTGGGGCCAGTTAACACCGGGGAGCTGTTTTTT.

The genes are TRBV11-1 and TRBJ2-1; D is undetermined. V lost 5 bases and J 3 bases, leaving 11 bases between the germline ends. The CDR3 runs to 14 residues. Per germline, CDR1 SGHAT and CDR2 FQDESV (reference sequence). The CDR3 loop is CASSPPAGYNEQFF. CDR3 bases: TGTGCCAGCAGCCCCCCGGCAGGCTACAATGAGCAGTTCTTC.

V and J are TRBV5-6 and TRBJ2-2; TRBD1 is a possible D gene (6 bases). V was cut by 0 bases and J by 2 bases, with 11 bases left in between. Germline loops: CDR1 SGHDT, CDR2 YYEEEE. The CDR3 is 16 residues long. CDR3 coding DNA: TGTGCCAGCAGCTTGGATGGGGGCCCCAACACCGGGGAGCTGTTTTTT. Translation gives CASSLDGGPNTGELFF.

This chain joins TRBV10-3 and TRBJ2-5; 14 positions match TRBD2. V lost 4 bases and J lost 5; bases outside the gene matches: 9. This CDR3 comprises 17 residues. In germline, CDR1 is ENHRY, CDR2 SYGVKD. The CDR3 sequence is CAISVGLAGAPRETQYF. In nucleotides, the CDR3 is TGTGCCATCAGTGTGGGACTAGCGGGAGCCCCGCGGGAGACCCAGTACTTC.

A few counts support this clone. The V and J genes are TRBV7-6 and TRBJ2-1; 9 bases match TRBD1. The CDR3 has 15 residues. Per germline, CDR1 SGHVS and CDR2 FNYEAQ. Trimming took 5 bases from V and 2 from J; bases not matched to a gene: 4. CDR3 amino acids: CASSPGDRAYNEQFF. CDR3 coding DNA: TGTGCCAGCAGCCCGGGGGACAGGGCCTACAATGAGCAGTTCTTC.

This sequence joins TRBV11-3 and TRBJ2-1; possibly TRBD2 for D (6 bases). The CDR3 consists of 15 residues. Trimming took off 1 base at V and 8 bases at J, with 15 bases between the two ends. Germline assignment: CDR1 SGHNT and CDR2 YENEEA. The DNA of the CDR3 is TGTGCCAGCAGCTTAGGTAGCGGAAAGTCTGATGAGCAGTTCTTC. Amino acid sequence: CASSLGSGKSDEQFF.

The chain uses TRBV7-2 and TRBJ2-7; weak D call: TRBD1 (6 bases). This CDR3 region has 13 residues. Germline assignment: CDR1 SGHTA and CDR2 FQGNSA. The ends were cut back, 5 bases at V and 6 bases at J, with 14 bases in the middle. The CDR3 reads CASSATGFAEQYF. The CDR3 coding sequence is TGTGCCAGCAGCGCCACAGGGTTCGCCGAGCAGTACTTC.

The chain has TRBV11-1 and TRBJ1-1; possible D gene TRBD1, 5 bases. Germline V CDR1 and CDR2: SGHAT, FQDESV (reference sequence). The CDR3 loop spans 15 amino acids. The V gene lost 2 bases and the J gene lost 4 bases, with 14 bases spanning the gap. The CDR3, as DNA: TGTGCCAGCAGCTTACCCTCGGGGGTGGGCACTGAAGCTTTCTTT. It yields the protein CASSLPSGVGTEAFF.